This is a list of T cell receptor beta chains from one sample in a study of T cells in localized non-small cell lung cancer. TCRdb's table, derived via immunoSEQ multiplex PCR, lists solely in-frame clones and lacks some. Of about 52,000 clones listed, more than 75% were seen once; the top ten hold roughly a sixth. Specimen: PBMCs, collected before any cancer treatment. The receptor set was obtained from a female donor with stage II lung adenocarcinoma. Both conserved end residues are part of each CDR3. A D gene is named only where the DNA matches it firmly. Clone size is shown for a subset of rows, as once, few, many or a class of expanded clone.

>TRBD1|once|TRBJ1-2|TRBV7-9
TGTGCCAGCAGCTTAAAAACGGGACAGGGCGACGGCTACACCTTC
CASSLKTGQGDGYTF
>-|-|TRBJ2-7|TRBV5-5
TGTGCCAGCAGCGAGGGGGGCTACGAGCAGTACTTC
CASSEGGYEQYF
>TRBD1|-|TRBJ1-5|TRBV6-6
TGTGCCAGCAGACTACAGGGGTACAATCAGCCCCAGCATTTT
CASRLQGYNQPQHF
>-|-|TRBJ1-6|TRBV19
TGTGCCAGTAGCCCGGTTGCGTATAATTCACCCCTCCACTTT
CASSPVAYNSPLHF
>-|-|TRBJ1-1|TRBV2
TGTGCCAGCAGCCTTGGAGGGGGTACTGAAGCTTTCTTT
CASSLGGGTEAFF
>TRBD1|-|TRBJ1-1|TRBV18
TGTGCCAGCTCACCACTGACAGGGGATCTCACTGAAGCTTTCTTT
CASSPLTGDLTEAFF
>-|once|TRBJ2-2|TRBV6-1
TGTGCCAGCAGTGAAGCAGTCTCGGGGTCCGGGGAGCTGTTTTTT
CASSEAVSGSGELFF
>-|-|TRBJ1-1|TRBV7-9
TGTGCCAGCAGCTTAAAAAGGACGATAGGGGTGGGGAACACTGAAGCTTTCTTT
CASSLKRTIGVGNTEAFF
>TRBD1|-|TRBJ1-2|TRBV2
TGTGCCAGCAGGCCTGTAGCAGGGGGGCCTCGAGGCTACACCTTC
CASRPVAGGPRGYTF
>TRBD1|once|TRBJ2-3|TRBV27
TGTGCCAGCAGTTTATGGACAGGGGTCCCAGATACGCAGTATTTT
CASSLWTGVPDTQYF
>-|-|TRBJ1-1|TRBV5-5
TGTGCCAGCAGCTCCTCCCAGTGGGTCACTGAAGCTTTCTTT
CASSSSQWVTEAFF
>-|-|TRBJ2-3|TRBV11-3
TGTGCCAGCAGCGAGGCAGGTACGGATACGCAGTATTTT
CASSEAGTDTQYF
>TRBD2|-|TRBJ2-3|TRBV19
TGTGCCAGTAGTCCGGGACTAGCGGGAACAGATACGCAGTATTTT
CASSPGLAGTDTQYF
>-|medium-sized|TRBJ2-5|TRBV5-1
TGCGCCAGCAGCTTGGTTTGGGCAGAGCAAGAGACCCAGTACTTC
CASSLVWAEQETQYF
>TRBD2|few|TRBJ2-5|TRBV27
TGTGCCAGCAGTGCCAGGACTAGCGGGGGTATAGAGACCCAGTACTTC
CASSARTSGGIETQYF
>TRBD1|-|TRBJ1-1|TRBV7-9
TGTGCCAGCAGCTTGCGTACAGGGGGCCCGAACACTGAAGCTTTCTTT
CASSLRTGGPNTEAFF
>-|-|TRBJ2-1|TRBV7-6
TGTGCCAGCAGCCCGTCGGGTTACTCCTACAATGAGCAGTTCTTC
CASSPSGYSYNEQFF
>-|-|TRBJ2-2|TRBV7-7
TGTGCCAGCAGCCTTTCAAGTCGCGACACCGGGGAGCTGTTTTTT
CASSLSSRDTGELFF
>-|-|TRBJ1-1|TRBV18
TGTGCCAGCTCACCACTTGGATATAACACTGAAGCTTTCTTT
CASSPLGYNTEAFF
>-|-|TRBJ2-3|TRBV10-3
TGTGCCACAAGGGGGGGGGTTAACACAGATACGCAGTATTTT
CATRGGVNTDTQYF
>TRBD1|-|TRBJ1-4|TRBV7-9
TGTGCCAGCAGTCCAACAGGGGGATCAACTAATGAAAAACTGTTTTTT
CASSPTGGSTNEKLFF
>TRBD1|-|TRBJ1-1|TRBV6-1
TGTGCCATGGACACAGGGGGCGCGGACACTGAAGCTTTCTTT
CAMDTGGADTEAFF
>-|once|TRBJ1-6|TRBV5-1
TGCGCCAGCAGCTTGGGAGGCCTGGATTCACCCCTCCACTTT
CASSLGGLDSPLHF
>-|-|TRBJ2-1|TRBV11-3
TGTGCCAGCAGCTTGATCCCGCTCAATGAGCAGTTCTTC
CASSLIPLNEQFF
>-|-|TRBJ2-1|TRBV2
TGTGCCACCGGACTGGAGTACAATGAGCAGTTCTTC
CATGLEYNEQFF
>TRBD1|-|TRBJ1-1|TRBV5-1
TGCGCCAGCAGCTACGACAGGGGGCGAGTTGAAGCTTTCTTT
CASSYDRGRVEAFF
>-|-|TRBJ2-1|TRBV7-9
TGTGCCAGCAGCTTAGATCCCCTAGCGATGACCAATGAGCAGTTCTTC
CASSLDPLAMTNEQFF
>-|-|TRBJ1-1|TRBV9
TGTGCCAGCAGCGTGACAGGGAACACTGAAGCTTTCTTT
CASSVTGNTEAFF
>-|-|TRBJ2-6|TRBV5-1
TGCGCCAGCAGCTCACAGGGTTCTGGGGCCAACGTCCTGACTTTC
CASSSQGSGANVLTF
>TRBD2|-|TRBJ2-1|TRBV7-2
TGTGCCAGCAGCCCCGTCCCTAGCGGAAATGAGCAGTTCTTC
CASSPVPSGNEQFF